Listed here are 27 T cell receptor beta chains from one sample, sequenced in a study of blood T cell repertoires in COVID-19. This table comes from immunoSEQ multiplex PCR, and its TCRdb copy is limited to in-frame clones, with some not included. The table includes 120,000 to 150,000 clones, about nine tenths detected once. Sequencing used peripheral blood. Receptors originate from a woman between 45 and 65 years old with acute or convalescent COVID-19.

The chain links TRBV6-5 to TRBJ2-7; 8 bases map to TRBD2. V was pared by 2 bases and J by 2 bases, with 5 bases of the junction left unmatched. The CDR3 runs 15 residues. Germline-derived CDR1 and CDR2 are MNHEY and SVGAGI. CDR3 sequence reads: CASSYRGLDPYEQYF. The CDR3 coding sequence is TGTGCCAGCAGTTACCGGGGACTAGACCCCTACGAGCAGTACTTC.

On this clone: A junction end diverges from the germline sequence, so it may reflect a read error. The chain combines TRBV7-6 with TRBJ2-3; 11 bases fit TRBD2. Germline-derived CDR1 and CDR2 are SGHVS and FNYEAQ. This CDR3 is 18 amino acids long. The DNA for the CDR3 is TGTGCCAGCAGCGTAGCAACCCTTTTAGCGGGGGGGCCGGATACGCAGTATTTT. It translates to CASSVATLLAGGPDTQYF. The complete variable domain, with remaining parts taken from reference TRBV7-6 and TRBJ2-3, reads GAGVSQSPRYKVTKRGQDVALRCDPISGHVSLYWYRQALGQGPEFLTYFNYEAQQDKSGLPNDRFSAERPEGSISTLTIQRTEQRDSAMYRCASSVATLLAGGPDTQYFGPGTRLTVL.

The CDR3 DNA reads TGCGCCAGCAGCCTCCGGGACATAGCGAATGGCTACACCTTC. It specifies CASSLRDIANGYTF. The J gene is TRBJ1-2, the V gene TRBV5-1; D is possibly TRBD1 (6 bases). There are 14 residues in the CDR3. The V end was cut by 4 bases, the J end by 6 bases, with 16 bases between. Germline V gene sequence: CDR1 SGHRS, CDR2 YFSETQ. Based on the CDR3 plus reference TRBV5-1 and TRBJ1-2, the full variable domain is KAGVTQTPRYLIKTRGQQVTLSCSPISGHRSVSWYQQTPGQGLQFLFEYFSETQRNKGNFPGRFSGRQFSNSRSEMNVSTLELGDSALYLCASSLRDIANGYTFGSGTRLTVV.

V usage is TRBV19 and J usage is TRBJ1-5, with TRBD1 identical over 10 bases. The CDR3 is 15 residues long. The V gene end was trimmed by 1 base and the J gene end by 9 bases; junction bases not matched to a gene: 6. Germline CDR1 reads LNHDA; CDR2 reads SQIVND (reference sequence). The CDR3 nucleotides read TGTGCCAGTAGTATAGGGGGGACAGGGGTATCGCCCCAGCATTTT. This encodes CASSIGGTGVSPQHF.

CDR3 coding DNA: TGTGCCAGTAGTATTTCCGGGACAGATTACGAGCAGTACTTC. This gives the protein CASSISGTDYEQYF. The chain has TRBV19 and TRBJ2-7, with 7 bases lining up with TRBD1. V lost 3 bases and J lost 4; bases outside the gene matches: 6. Germline loops: CDR1 LNHDA, CDR2 SQIVND (reference sequence). The CDR3 has 14 residues.

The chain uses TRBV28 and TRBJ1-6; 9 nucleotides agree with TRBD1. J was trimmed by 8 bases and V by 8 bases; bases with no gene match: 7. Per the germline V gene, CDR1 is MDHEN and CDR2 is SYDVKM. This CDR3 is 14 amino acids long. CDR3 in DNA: TGTGCCAGCTACTCGACAGGGGGTTATTCACCCCTCCACTTT. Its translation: CASYSTGGYSPLHF. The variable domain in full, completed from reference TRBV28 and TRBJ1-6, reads DVKVTQSSRYLVKRTGEKVFLECVQDMDHENMFWYRQDPGLGLRLIYFSYDVKMKEKGDIPEGYSVSREKKERFSLILESASTNQTSMYLCASYSTGGYSPLHFGNGTRLTVT.

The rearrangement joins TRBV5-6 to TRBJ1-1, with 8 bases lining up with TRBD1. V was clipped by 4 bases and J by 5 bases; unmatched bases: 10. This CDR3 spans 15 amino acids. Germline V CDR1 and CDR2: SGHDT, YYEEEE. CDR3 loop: CASSHIRGLVTEAFF. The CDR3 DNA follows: TGTGCCAGCAGCCATATCAGGGGGCTAGTTACTGAAGCTTTCTTT.

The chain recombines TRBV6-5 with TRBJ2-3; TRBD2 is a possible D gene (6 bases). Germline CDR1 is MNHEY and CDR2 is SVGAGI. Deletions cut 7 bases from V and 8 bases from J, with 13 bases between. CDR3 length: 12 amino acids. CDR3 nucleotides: TGTGCCAGCACCCCGCCGGGAGTTACGCAGTATTTT. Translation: CASTPPGVTQYF.

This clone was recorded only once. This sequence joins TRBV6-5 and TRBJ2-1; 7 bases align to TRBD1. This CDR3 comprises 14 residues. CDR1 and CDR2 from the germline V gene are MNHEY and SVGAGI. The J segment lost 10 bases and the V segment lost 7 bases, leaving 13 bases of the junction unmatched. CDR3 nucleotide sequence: TGTGCCAGCACTCATAGAACAGGGGTCCGGGAGCAGTTCTTC. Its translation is CASTHRTGVREQFF.

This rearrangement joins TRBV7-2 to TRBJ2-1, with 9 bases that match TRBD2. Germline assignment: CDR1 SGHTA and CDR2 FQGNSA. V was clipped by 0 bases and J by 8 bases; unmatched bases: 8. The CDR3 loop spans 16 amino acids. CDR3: CASSLAPAGGRHEQFF. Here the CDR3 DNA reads TGTGCCAGCAGCTTAGCGCCGGCGGGAGGGCGTCATGAGCAGTTCTTC.

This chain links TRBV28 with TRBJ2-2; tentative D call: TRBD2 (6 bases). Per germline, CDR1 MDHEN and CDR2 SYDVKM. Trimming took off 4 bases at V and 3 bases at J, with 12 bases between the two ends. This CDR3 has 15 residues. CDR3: CASSWDFPDTGELFF. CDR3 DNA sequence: TGTGCCAGCAGTTGGGACTTCCCAGACACCGGGGAGCTGTTTTTT.

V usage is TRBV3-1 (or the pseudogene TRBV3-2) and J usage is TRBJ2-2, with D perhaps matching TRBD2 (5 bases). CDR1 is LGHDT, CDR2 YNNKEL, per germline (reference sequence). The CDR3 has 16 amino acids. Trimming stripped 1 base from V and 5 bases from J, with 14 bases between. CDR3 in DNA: TGTGCCAGCAGCCAAGCAGCTAGCAGACGGACCGGGGAGCTGTTTTTT. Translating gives CASSQAASRRTGELFF.

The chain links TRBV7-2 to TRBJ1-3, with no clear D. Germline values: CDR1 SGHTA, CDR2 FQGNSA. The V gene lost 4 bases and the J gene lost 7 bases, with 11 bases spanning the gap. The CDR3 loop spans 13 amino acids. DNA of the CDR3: TGTGCCAGCAGCTCAATCGGCGGCAACACCATATATTTT. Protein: CASSSIGGNTIYF. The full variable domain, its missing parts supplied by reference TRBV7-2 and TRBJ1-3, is GAGVSQSPSNKVTEKGKDVELRCDPISGHTALYWYRQSLGQGLEFLIYFQGNSAPDKSGLPSDRFSAERTGGSVSTLTIQRTQQEDSAVYLCASSSIGGNTIYFGEGSWLTVV.

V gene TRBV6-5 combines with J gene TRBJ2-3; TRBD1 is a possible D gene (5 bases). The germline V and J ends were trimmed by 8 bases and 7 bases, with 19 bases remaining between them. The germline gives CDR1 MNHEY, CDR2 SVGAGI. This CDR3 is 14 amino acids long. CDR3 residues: CASGARYGTNTQYF. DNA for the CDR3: TGTGCCAGCGGGGCACGATACGGTACCAATACGCAGTATTTT.

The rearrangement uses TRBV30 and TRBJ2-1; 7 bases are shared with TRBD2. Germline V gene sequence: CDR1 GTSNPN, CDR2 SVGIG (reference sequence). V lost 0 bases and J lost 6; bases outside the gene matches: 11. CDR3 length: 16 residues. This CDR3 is CAWSVLVLASSNEQFF. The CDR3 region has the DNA TGTGCCTGGAGTGTACTGGTACTAGCGAGCAGCAATGAGCAGTTCTTC.

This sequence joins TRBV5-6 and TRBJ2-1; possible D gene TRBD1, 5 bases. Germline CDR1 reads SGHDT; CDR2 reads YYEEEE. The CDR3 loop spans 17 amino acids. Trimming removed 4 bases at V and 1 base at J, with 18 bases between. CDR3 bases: TGTGCCAGCAGCCTCGGGTCCTCTAGGGGTTCCTACAATGAGCAGTTCTTC. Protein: CASSLGSSRGSYNEQFF.

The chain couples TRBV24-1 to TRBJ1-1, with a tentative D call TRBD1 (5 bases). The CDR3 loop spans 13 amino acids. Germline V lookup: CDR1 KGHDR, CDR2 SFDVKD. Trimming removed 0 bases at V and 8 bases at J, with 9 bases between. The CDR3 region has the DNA TGTGCCACCAGTGATTTGAGCCAGGGCGAAGCTTTCTTT. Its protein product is CATSDLSQGEAFF.

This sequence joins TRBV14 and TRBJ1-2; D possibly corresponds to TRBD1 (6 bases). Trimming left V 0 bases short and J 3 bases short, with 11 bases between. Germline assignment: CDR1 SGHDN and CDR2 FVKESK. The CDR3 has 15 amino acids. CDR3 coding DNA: TGTGCCAGCAGCCAAGAACAGGGTTTTCACTATGGCTACACCTTC. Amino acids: CASSQEQGFHYGYTF.

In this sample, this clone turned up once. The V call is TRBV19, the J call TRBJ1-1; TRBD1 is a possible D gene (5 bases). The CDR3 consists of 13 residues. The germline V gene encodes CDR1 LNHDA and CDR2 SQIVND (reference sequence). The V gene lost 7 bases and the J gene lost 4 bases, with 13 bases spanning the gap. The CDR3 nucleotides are TGTGCCAGTATCGCAGGGTTTGGCACTGAAGCTTTCTTT. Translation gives CASIAGFGTEAFF. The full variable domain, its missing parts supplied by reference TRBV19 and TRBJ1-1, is DGGITQSPKYLFRKEGQNVTLSCEQNLNHDAMYWYRQDPGQGLRLIYYSQIVNDFQKGDIAEGYSVSREKKESFPLTVTSAQKNPTAFYLCASIAGFGTEAFFGQGTRLTVV.

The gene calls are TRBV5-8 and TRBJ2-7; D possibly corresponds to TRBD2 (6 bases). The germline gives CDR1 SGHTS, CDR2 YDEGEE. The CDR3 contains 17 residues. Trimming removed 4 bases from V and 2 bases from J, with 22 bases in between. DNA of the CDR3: TGTGCCAGCAGCCGGGGACTCCTCCGACGAGCCCCCTACGAGCAGTACTTC. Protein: CASSRGLLRRAPYEQYF.

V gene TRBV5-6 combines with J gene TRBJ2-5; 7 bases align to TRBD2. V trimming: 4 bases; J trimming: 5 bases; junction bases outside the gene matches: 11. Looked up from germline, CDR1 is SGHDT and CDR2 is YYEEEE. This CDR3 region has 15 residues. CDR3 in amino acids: CASSRGVRGLETQYF. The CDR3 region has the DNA TGTGCCAGCAGCCGGGGGGTGCGGGGTCTGGAGACCCAGTACTTC.

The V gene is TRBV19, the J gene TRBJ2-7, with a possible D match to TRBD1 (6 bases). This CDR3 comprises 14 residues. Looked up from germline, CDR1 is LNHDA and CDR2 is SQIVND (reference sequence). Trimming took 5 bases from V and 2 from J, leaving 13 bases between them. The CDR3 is CASSPGQTPYEQYF. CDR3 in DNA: TGTGCCAGTAGTCCCGGACAGACCCCCTACGAGCAGTACTTC.

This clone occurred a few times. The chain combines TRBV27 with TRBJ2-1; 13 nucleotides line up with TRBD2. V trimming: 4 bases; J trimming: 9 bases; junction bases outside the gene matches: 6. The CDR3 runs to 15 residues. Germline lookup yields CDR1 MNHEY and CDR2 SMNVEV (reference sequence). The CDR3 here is CASSSTSGRATEQFF. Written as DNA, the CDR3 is TGTGCCAGCAGTTCTACTAGCGGGAGGGCCACTGAGCAGTTCTTC.

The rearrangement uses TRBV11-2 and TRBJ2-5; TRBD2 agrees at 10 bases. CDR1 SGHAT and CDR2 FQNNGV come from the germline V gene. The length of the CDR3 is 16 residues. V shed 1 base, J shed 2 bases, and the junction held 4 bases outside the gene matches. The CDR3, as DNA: TGTGCCAGCAGCTTAGTGCGAGCGGGAGGGCAAGAGACCCAGTACTTC. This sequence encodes CASSLVRAGGQETQYF. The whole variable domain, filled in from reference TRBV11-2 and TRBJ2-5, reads EAGVAQSPRYKIIEKRQSVAFWCNPISGHATLYWYQQILGQGPKLLIQFQNNGVVDDSQLPKDRFSAERLKGVDSTLKIQPAKLEDSAVYLCASSLVRAGGQETQYFGPGTRLLVL.

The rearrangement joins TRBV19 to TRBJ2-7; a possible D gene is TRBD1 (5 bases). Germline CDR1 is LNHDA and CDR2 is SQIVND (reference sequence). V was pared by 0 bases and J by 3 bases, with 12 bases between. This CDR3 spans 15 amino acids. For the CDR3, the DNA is TGTGCCAGTAGTATAGAGGGGCCCCAGAGCTACGAGCAGTACTTC. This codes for CASSIEGPQSYEQYF.

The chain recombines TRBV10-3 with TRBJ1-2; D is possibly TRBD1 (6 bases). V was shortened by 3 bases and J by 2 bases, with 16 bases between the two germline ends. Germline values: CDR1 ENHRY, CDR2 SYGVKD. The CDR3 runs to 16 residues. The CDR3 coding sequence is TGTGCCATCAGTGAACAGGGAGTGTTGGGGAACTATGGCTACACCTTC. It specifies CAISEQGVLGNYGYTF.

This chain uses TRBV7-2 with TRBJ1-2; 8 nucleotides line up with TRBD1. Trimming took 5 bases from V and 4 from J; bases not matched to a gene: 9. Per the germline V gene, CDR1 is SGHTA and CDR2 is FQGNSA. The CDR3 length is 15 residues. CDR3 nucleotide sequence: TGTGCCAGCAGCCCTCAGACAGGGGAAGGCTATGGCTACACCTTC. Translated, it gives CASSPQTGEGYGYTF. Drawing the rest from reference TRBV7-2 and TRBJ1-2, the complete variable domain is GAGVSQSPSNKVTEKGKDVELRCDPISGHTALYWYRQSLGQGLEFLIYFQGNSAPDKSGLPSDRFSAERTGGSVSTLTIQRTQQEDSAVYLCASSPQTGEGYGYTFGSGTRLTVV.